Listed here are 22 T cell receptor beta chains from one sample, sequenced in a study of blood T cell repertoires in COVID-19. Measured with immunoSEQ multiplex PCR; TCRdb has only the in-frame clones, and not every one. The table shows about 220,000 clones, with roughly 85% occurring only once. Sequencing input: PBMCs or T cells enriched from blood (not recorded which). Source of these receptors: a woman aged 50 to 60 who had been exposed to COVID-19.

There are a few counts of this clone. The V gene is TRBV7-2, the J gene TRBJ2-1; 7 bases agree with TRBD2. This CDR3 is built from 14 residues. The ends lost 4 bases at V and 5 bases at J; junction bases unmatched: 5. Germline lookup yields CDR1 SGHTA and CDR2 FQGNSA. CDR3 in DNA: TGTGCCAGCAGCTCCTGGACTAGTGACAATGAGCAGTTCTTC. It specifies CASSSWTSDNEQFF.

The DNA of the CDR3 is TGTGCCAGCAGCCTCGTTGGTGGCGCGGCAGATACGCAGTATTTT. Residues: CASSLVGGAADTQYF. The V gene is TRBV14, the J gene TRBJ2-3; D is ambiguous. The CDR3 runs to 15 residues. Between the trimmed V and J ends, which lost 4 bases and 4 bases, there was a span of 15 bases. In germline, CDR1 is SGHDN, CDR2 FVKESK.

This chain uses TRBV28 with TRBJ1-1; D is unclear. Trimming shortened V by 5 bases and J by 6 bases, and 19 bases separated the two germline ends. This CDR3 is 15 amino acids long. The germline CDR1 and CDR2 sequences are MDHEN and SYDVKM. The CDR3 is CASSPLPGRFAEAFF. CDR3 nucleotide sequence: TGTGCCAGCAGTCCTCTCCCCGGGAGGTTCGCTGAAGCTTTCTTT.

The chain joins TRBV9 to TRBJ1-2; D gene unclear. From germline, CDR1 is SGDLS and CDR2 YYNGEE. Trimming took off 4 bases at V and 8 bases at J, with 12 bases between the two ends. This CDR3 has 12 amino acids. As DNA, the CDR3 is TGTGCCAGCAGCACACGGAGCGGAGGCTACACCTTC. Protein sequence: CASSTRSGGYTF.

CDR3 residues: CASSWGHEQFF. The CDR3 bases are TGTGCCAGCAGTTGGGGCCATGAGCAGTTCTTC. This chain uses TRBV28 with TRBJ2-1; possibly TRBD1 for D (5 bases). V was shortened by 4 bases and J by 8 bases, with 6 bases between the two germline ends. Per germline, CDR1 MDHEN and CDR2 SYDVKM. CDR3 length: 11 amino acids.

The V and J genes are TRBV2 and TRBJ2-5, with D possibly being TRBD1 (5 bases). V was trimmed by 5 bases and J by 5 bases, leaving 18 bases between them. Germline CDR1 is SNHLY and CDR2 is FYNNEI. This CDR3 contains 15 residues. The CDR3 sequence is CASSQPGPKGETQYF. In nucleotides, the CDR3 is TGTGCCAGCAGTCAGCCGGGCCCTAAGGGGGAGACCCAGTACTTC.

The CDR3: CASRAQGNYGYTF. In DNA, the CDR3 is TGTGCCAGCAGGGCGCAGGGGAACTATGGCTACACCTTC. V and J are TRBV25-1 and TRBJ1-2, with D possibly matching TRBD1 (6 bases). Trimming took off 6 bases at V and 2 bases at J, with 10 bases between the two ends. This CDR3 has 13 amino acids. CDR1 is MGHDK, CDR2 SYGVNS, per germline.

V usage is TRBV9 and J usage is TRBJ2-3; 12 nucleotides agree with TRBD2. Germline V gene data show CDR1 as SGDLS and CDR2 as YYNGEE. This CDR3 has 15 amino acids. Losses at the gene ends were 2 bases for V and 5 bases for J; bases not matched to a gene: 3. The CDR3, as DNA: TGTGCCAGCAGCGTCAGGGGACTAGCGGGAGATACGCAGTATTTT. It encodes CASSVRGLAGDTQYF.

This rearrangement joins TRBV12-5 to TRBJ2-5; tentatively, D is TRBD1 (6 bases). CDR1 LGHNT and CDR2 FRNRAP come from the germline V gene. This CDR3 is built from 15 residues. The V end was cut by 0 bases, the J end by 0 bases, with 8 bases between. CDR3 DNA: TGTGCTAGTGGTTTGGTACAGGGCAACCAAGAGACCCAGTACTTC. As protein: CASGLVQGNQETQYF.

This rearrangement joins TRBV7-9 to TRBJ2-5; 10 bases are a match to TRBD1. CDR3 length equals 16 residues. V was clipped by 1 base and J by 5 bases; unmatched bases: 7. Germline assignment: CDR1 SEHNR and CDR2 FQNEAQ (reference sequence). The CDR3 coding sequence is TGTGCCAGCAGCTTAGATGGGACAGGGGTATCGGAGACCCAGTACTTC. As protein: CASSLDGTGVSETQYF.

This chain connects TRBV7-3 to TRBJ2-1; 7 bases map to TRBD2. Looked up from germline, CDR1 is SGHTA and CDR2 is FQGTGA. V shed 5 bases, J shed 3 bases, and the junction held 7 bases outside the gene matches. CDR3 length: 15 amino acids. CDR3: CASSALGGIYNEQFF. The CDR3 DNA sequence: TGTGCCAGCAGCGCTCTGGGGGGGATCTACAATGAGCAGTTCTTC.

This chain connects TRBV7-9 to TRBJ1-5, with 8 bases aligning to TRBD1. The CDR3 runs to 14 residues. Trimming took 5 bases from V and 5 from J; bases not matched to a gene: 5. From germline, CDR1 is SEHNR and CDR2 FQNEAQ (reference sequence). This CDR3 is CASSRDRPDQPQHF. As DNA, the CDR3 is TGTGCCAGCAGCCGGGACAGGCCAGATCAGCCCCAGCATTTT.

V is TRBV9 and J is TRBJ1-2; D is ambiguous. The length of the CDR3 is 15 residues. Germline V gene data show CDR1 as SGDLS and CDR2 as YYNGEE. V was clipped by 0 bases and J by 2 bases, with 11 bases between them. This CDR3 is CASSVAPGLNYGYTF. The CDR3 DNA is TGTGCCAGCAGCGTAGCTCCGGGTTTAAACTATGGCTACACCTTC.

The rearrangement joins TRBV15 to TRBJ1-6; a possible D gene is TRBD1 (5 bases). Deletions cut 0 bases from V and 7 bases from J, with 10 bases between. Germline CDR1 reads LNHNV; CDR2 reads YYDKDF (reference sequence). The CDR3 runs 15 residues. The CDR3 nucleotides read TGTGCCACCAGCAGAGAGAGGAAGGGGAATTCACCCCTCCACTTT. Amino acid sequence: CATSRERKGNSPLHF.

Here the CDR3 DNA reads TGTGCCAGCAGTTTGCTAAGACAGAACGAGCAGTACTTC. Translation: CASSLLRQNEQYF. This chain joins TRBV12-3 or TRBV12-4 and TRBJ2-7, with D tentatively TRBD1 (5 bases). The CDR3 sequence is 13 residues long. The V gene lost 3 bases and the J gene lost 5 bases, with 11 bases spanning the gap.

The V call is TRBV19, the J call TRBJ1-1; the D gene is possibly TRBD1 (5 bases). The germline CDR1 and CDR2 sequences are LNHDA and SQIVND (reference sequence). This CDR3 comprises 11 residues. V lost 7 bases to trimming and J lost 3 bases, with 6 bases between them. CDR3 sequence (DNA): TGTGCCAGTACCAGGGACACTGAAGCTTTCTTT. This gives the protein CASTRDTEAFF.

The V call is TRBV27, the J call TRBJ1-2; 10 positions match TRBD1. This CDR3 contains 17 residues. Looked up from germline, CDR1 is MNHEY and CDR2 is SMNVEV (reference sequence). V lost 4 bases, J lost 8 bases, and 16 bases stayed unmatched. The CDR3 loop reads CASSSMGQGSINRGYTF. The CDR3 nucleotides read TGTGCCAGCAGTTCTATGGGACAGGGGTCCATAAATAGAGGCTACACCTTC.

The gene calls are TRBV27 and TRBJ1-6; 7 bases map to TRBD1. This CDR3 region has 16 residues. V lost 3 bases to trimming and J lost 9 bases; unmatched junction nucleotides: 11. Germline CDR1 MNHEY, CDR2 SMNVEV (reference sequence). This CDR3 reads CASSLVGTGARSPLHF. The CDR3 nucleotides read TGTGCCAGCAGTTTGGTCGGAACAGGGGCGCGTTCACCCCTCCACTTT.

For the CDR3, the DNA is TGTGCCAGCAGTGACCTACAGGGTTCTCAAGAGACCCAGTACTTC. It yields the protein CASSDLQGSQETQYF. The rearrangement uses TRBV6-1 and TRBJ2-5; tentatively, D is TRBD1 (6 bases). Trimming took off 3 bases at V and 2 bases at J, with 13 bases between the two ends. Germline lookup yields CDR1 MNHNS and CDR2 SASEGT. The CDR3 is 15 residues long.

This chain uses TRBV6-2 or TRBV6-3 with TRBJ2-1; tentative D call: TRBD2 (6 bases). V dropped 5 bases and J dropped 6 bases, with 20 bases sitting between them. The germline V gene encodes CDR1 MNHEY and CDR2 SVGEGT. The CDR3 is 16 residues long. The CDR3 here is CASSNRAGIKPNEQFF. DNA for the CDR3: TGTGCCAGCAGTAATCGAGCGGGTATAAAGCCCAATGAGCAGTTCTTC.

The V gene is TRBV9, the J gene TRBJ2-3, with 9 bases that match TRBD2. Germline-derived CDR1 and CDR2 are SGDLS and YYNGEE. V was pared by 0 bases and J by 6 bases, with 8 bases of the junction left unmatched. This CDR3 contains 16 residues. The CDR3 nucleotides are TGTGCCAGCAGCGTAGGTGGCGGGGGGGAGCGCGATACGCAGTATTTT. This codes for CASSVGGGGERDTQYF.

This chain joins TRBV5-4 and TRBJ2-3; 9 bases fit TRBD2. V gave up 3 bases and J gave up 2 bases; unmatched junction bases: 13. CDR3 length: 18 residues. CDR1 is SGHNT and CDR2 is YYREEE in the germline V gene (reference sequence). The CDR3: CASSSASALAGPTDTQYF. The CDR3 coding sequence is TGTGCCAGCAGCTCTGCCTCGGCCCTAGCGGGGCCCACAGATACGCAGTATTTT. Variable domain in full (rest from reference TRBV5-4 and TRBJ2-3): ETGVTQSPTHLIKTRGQQVTLRCSSQSGHNTVSWYQQALGQGPQFIFQYYREEENGRGNFPPRFSGLQFPNYSSELNVNALELDDSALYLCASSSASALAGPTDTQYFGPGTRLTVL.